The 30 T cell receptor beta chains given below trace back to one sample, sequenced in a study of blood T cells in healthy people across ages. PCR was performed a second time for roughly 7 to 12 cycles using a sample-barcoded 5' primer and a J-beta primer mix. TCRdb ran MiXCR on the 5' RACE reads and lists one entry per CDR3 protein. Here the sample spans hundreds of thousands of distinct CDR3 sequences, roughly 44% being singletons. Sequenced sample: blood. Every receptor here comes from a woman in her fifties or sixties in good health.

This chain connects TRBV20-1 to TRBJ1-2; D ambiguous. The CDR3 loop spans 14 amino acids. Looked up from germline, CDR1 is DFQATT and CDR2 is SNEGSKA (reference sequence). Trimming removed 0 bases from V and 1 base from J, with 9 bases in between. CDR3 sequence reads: CSARESGLNYGYTF. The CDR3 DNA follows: TGCAGTGCTAGAGAGTCCGGCCTTAACTATGGCTACACCTTC.

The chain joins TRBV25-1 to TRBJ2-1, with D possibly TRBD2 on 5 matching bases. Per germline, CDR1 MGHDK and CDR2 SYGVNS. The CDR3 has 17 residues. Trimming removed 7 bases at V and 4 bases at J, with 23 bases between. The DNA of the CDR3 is TGTGCCAGCATAGGTCGGGGAATATGCTACGTATACAATGAGCAGTTCTTC. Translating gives CASIGRGICYVYNEQFF.

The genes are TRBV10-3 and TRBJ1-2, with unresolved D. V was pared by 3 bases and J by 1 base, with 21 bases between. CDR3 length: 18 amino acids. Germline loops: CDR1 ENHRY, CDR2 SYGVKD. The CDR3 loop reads CAISEGPQAVGINYGYTF. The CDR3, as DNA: TGTGCCATCAGTGAAGGTCCCCAGGCAGTCGGCATTAACTATGGCTACACCTTC.

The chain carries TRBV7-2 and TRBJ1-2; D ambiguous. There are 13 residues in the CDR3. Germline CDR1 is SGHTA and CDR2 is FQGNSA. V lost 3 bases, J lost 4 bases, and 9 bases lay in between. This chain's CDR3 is CASSLDSSYGYTF. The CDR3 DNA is TGTGCCAGCAGCTTGGACTCGAGCTATGGCTACACCTTC.

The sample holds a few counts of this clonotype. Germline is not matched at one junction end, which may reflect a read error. The CDR3 region is CASSLEGRLNTEAFF. CDR3 bases: TGTGCCAGCAGCTTAGAGGGCAGGTTGAACACTGAAGCTTTCTTT. The V gene is TRBV5-1, the J gene TRBJ1-1; D ambiguous. The V gene's germline CDR1 is SGHRS and CDR2 YFSETQ. This CDR3 comprises 15 residues.

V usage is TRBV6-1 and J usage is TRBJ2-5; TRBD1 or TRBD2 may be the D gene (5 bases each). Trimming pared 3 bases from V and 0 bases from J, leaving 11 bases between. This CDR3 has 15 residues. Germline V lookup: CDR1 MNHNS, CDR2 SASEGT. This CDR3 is CASSEGTTYQETQYF. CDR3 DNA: TGTGCCAGCAGTGAGGGGACCACGTACCAAGAGACCCAGTACTTC.

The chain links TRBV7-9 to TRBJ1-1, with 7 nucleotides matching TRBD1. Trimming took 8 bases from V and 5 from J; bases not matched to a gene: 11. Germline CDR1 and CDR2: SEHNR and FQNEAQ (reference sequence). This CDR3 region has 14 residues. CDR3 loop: CASLRTGERTEAFF. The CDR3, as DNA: TGTGCCAGCTTAAGAACAGGGGAAAGAACTGAAGCTTTCTTT. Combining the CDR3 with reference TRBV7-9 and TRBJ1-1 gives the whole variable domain DTGVSQNPRHKITKRGQNVTFRCDPISEHNRLYWYRQTLGQGPEFLTYFQNEAQLEKSRLLSDRFSAERPKGSFSTLEIQRTEQGDSAMYLCASLRTGERTEAFFGQGTRLTVV.

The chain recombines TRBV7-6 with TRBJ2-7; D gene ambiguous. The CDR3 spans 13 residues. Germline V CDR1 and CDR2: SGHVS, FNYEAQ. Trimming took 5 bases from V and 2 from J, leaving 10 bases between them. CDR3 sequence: CASSPDTTYEQYF. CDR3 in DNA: TGTGCCAGCAGCCCAGACACTACCTACGAGCAGTACTTC.

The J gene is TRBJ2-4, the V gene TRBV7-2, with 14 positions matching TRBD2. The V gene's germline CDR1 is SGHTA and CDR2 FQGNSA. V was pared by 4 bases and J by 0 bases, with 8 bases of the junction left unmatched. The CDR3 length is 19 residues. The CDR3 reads CASSYGTSGSPLAKNIQYF. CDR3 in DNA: TGTGCCAGCAGCTACGGGACTAGCGGGAGCCCTTTAGCCAAAAACATTCAGTACTTC.

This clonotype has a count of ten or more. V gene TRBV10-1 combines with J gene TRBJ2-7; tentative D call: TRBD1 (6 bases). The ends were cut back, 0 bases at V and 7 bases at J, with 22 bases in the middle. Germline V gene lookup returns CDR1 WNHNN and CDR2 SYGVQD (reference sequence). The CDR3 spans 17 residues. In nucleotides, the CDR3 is TGCGCCAGCAGTGAGTCGGGGTCGGCAGGGGCCTTGGGGGAGCAGTACTTC. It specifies CASSESGSAGALGEQYF.

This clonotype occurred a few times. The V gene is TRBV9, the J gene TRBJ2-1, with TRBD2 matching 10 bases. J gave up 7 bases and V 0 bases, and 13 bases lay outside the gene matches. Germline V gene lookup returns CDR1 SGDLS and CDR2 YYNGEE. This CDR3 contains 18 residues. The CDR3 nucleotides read TGTGCCAGCAGCGTAGCTGCTAGCGGGGGAGGAGCGAGTAATGAGCAGTTCTTC. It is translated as CASSVAASGGGASNEQFF.

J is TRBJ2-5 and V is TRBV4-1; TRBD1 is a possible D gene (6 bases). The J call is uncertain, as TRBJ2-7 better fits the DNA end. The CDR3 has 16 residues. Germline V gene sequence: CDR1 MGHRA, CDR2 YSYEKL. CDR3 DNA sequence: TGCGCCAGCAGCCAAGATCTTAGGACAGTAGCCTACGAGCAGTACTTC. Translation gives CASSQDLRTVAYEQYF.

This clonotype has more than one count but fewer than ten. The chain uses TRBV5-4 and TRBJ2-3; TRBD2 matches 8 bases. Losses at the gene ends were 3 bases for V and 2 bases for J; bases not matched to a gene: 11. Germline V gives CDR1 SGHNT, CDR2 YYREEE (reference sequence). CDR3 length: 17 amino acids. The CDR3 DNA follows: TGTGCCAGCAGCTCGCCCGGGGCGGGGGGAAACACAGATACGCAGTATTTT. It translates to CASSSPGAGGNTDTQYF.

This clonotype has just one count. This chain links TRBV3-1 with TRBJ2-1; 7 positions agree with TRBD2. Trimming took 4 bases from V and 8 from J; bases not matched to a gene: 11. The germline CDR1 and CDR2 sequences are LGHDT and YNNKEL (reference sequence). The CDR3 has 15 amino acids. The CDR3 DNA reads TGTGCCAGCAGCCCTTACGGCGGGAGTACCGATGAGCAGTTCTTC. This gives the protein CASSPYGGSTDEQFF.

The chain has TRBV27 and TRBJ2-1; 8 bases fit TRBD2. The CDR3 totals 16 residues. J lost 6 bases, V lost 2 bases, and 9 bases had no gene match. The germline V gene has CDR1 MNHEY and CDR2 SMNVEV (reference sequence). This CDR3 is CASSLGKVAGGNEQFF. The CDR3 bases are TGTGCCAGCAGTTTAGGAAAGGTGGCGGGGGGCAATGAGCAGTTCTTC.

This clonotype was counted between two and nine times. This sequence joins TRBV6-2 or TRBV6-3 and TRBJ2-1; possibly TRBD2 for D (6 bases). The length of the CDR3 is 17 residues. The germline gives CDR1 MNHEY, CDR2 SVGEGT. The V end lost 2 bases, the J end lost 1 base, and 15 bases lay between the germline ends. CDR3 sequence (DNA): TGTGCCAGCAGTTACGGCCTCCTAGCGCTTTCCTACAATGAGCAGTTCTTC. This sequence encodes CASSYGLLALSYNEQFF.

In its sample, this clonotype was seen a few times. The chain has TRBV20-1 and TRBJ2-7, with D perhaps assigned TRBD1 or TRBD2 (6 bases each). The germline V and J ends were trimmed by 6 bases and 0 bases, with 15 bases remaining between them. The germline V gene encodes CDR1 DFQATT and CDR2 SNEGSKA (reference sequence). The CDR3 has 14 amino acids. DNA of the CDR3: TGCAGTGCCACTGGAGGGGACAACTCCTACGAGCAGTACTTC. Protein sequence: CSATGGDNSYEQYF.

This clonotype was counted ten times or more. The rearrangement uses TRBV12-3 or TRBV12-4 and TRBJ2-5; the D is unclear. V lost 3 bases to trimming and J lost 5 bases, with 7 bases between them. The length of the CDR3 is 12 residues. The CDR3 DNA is TGTGCCAGCAGTTTGACGCGGGAGACCCAGTACTTC. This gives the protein CASSLTRETQYF.

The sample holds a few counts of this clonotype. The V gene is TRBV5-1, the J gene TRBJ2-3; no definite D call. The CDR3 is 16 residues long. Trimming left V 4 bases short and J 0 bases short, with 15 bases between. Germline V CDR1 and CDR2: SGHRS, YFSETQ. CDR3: CASSPRARISTDTQYF. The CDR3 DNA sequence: TGCGCCAGCAGCCCAAGGGCACGCATTAGCACAGATACGCAGTATTTT.

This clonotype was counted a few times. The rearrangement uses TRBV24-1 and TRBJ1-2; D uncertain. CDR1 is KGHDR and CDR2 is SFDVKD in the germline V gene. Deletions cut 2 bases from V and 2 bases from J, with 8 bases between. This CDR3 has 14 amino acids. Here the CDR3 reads CATSDWKVNYGYTF. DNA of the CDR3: TGTGCCACCAGTGATTGGAAAGTCAACTATGGCTACACCTTC.

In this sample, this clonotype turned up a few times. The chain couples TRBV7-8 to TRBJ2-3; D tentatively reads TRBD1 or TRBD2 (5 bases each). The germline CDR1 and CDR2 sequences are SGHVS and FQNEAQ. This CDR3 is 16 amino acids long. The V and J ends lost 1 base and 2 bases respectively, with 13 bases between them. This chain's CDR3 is CASSLVGTELTDTQYF. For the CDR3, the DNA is TGTGCCAGCAGCTTAGTGGGGACCGAACTCACAGATACGCAGTATTTT.

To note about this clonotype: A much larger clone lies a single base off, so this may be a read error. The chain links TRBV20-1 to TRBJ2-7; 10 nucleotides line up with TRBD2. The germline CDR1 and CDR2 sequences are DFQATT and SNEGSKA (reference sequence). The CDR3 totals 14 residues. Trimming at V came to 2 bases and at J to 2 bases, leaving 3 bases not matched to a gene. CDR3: CSARLAGVPYEQYF. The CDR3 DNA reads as TGCAGTGCTAGACTAGCGGGAGTACCCTACGAGCAGTACTTC.

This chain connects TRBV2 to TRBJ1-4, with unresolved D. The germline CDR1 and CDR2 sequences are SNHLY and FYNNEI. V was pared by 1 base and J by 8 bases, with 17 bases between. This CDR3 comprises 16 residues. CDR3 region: CASSEERIGPGEKLFF. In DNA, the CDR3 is TGTGCCAGCAGTGAAGAAAGGATCGGACCCGGGGAAAAACTGTTTTTT.

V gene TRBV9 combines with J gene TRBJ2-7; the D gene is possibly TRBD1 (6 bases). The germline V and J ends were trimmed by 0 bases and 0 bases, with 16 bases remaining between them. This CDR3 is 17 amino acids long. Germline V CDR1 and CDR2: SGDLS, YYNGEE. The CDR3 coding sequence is TGTGCCAGCAGCGTAGGGCTGGGGGCTGTTGACTCCTACGAGCAGTACTTC. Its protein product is CASSVGLGAVDSYEQYF.

The CDR3 protein is CASSSRRTGELFF. CDR3 bases: TGTGCCAGCAGCTCCCGCAGGACCGGGGAGCTGTTTTTT. The gene calls are TRBV7-2 and TRBJ2-2; D is unclear. Germline V gene data show CDR1 as SGHTA and CDR2 as FQGNSA. V was trimmed by 4 bases and J by 5 bases, leaving 8 bases between them. The CDR3 covers 13 residues.

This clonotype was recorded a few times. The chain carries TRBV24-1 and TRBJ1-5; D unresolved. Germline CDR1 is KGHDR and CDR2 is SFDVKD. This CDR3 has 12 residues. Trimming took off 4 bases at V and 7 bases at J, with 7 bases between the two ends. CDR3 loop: CATSDREQPQHF. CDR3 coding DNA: TGTGCCACCAGTGACCGCGAACAGCCCCAGCATTTT.

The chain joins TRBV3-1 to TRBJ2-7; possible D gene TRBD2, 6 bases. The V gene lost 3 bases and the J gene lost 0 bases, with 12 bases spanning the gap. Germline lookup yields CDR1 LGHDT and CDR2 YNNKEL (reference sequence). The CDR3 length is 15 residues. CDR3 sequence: CASSQGPGDSYEQYF. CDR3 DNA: TGTGCCAGCAGCCAGGGGCCGGGGGACTCCTACGAGCAGTACTTC.

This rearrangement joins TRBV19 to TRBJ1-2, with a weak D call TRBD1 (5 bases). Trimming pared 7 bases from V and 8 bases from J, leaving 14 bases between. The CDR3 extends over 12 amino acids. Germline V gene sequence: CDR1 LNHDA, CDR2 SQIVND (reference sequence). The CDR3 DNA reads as TGTGCCAGTACCGCGACAGCCCGGGGCTACACCTTC. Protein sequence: CASTATARGYTF.

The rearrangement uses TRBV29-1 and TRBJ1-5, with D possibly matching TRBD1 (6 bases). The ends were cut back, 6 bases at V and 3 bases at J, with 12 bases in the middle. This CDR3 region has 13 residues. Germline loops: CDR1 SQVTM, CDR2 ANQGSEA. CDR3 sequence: CSVAQGPNQPQHF. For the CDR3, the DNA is TGCAGCGTCGCACAGGGTCCCAATCAGCCCCAGCATTTT.

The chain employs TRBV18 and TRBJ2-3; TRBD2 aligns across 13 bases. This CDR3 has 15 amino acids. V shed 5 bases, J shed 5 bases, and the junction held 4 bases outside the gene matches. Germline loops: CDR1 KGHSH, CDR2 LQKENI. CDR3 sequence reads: CASSTLAGGQDTQYF. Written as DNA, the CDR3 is TGTGCCAGCTCAACACTAGCGGGGGGGCAAGATACGCAGTATTTT. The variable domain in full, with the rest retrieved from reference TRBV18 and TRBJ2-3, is NAGVMQNPRHLVRRRGQEARLRCSPMKGHSHVYWYRQLPEEGLKFMVYLQKENIIDESGMPKERFSAEFPKEGPSILRIQQVVRGDSAAYFCASSTLAGGQDTQYFGPGTRLTVL.